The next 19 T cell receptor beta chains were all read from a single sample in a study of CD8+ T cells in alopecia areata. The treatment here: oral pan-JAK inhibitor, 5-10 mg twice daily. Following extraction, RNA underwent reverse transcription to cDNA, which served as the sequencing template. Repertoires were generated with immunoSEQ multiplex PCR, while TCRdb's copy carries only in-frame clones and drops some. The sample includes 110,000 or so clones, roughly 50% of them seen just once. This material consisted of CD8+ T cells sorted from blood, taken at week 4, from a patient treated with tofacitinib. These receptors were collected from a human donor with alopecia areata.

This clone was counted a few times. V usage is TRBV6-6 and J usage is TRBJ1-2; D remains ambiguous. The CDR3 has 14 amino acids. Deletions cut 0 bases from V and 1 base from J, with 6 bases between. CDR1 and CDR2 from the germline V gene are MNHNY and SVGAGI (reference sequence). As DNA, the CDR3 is TGTGCCAGCAGTTACTCATCCGATAACTATGGCTACACCTTC. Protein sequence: CASSYSSDNYGYTF.

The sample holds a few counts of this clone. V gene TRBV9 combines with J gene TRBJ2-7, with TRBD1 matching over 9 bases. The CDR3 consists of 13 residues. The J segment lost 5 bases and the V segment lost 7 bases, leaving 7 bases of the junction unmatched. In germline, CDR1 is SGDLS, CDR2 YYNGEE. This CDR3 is CASGTGTGNEQYF. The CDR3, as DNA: TGTGCCAGCGGAACCGGGACAGGGAACGAGCAGTACTTC.

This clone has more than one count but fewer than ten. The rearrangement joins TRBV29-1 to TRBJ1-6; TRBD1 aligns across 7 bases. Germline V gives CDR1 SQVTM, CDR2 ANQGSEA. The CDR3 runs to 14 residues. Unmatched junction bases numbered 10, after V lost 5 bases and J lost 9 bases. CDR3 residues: CSVQSTGSGSPLHF. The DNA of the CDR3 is TGCAGCGTTCAATCGACAGGGTCGGGTTCACCCCTCCACTTT.

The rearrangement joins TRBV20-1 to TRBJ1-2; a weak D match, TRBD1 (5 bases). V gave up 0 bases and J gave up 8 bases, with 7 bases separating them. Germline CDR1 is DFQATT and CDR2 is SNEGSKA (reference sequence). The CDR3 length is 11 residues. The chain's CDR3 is CSARDRDGYTF. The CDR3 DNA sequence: TGCAGTGCTAGAGATCGGGACGGCTACACCTTC.

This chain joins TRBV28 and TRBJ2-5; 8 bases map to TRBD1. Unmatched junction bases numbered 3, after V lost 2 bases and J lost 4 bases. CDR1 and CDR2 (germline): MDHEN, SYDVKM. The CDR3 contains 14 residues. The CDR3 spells CASSLQGARETQYF. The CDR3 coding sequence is TGTGCCAGCAGTTTACAGGGGGCGCGAGAGACCCAGTACTTC.

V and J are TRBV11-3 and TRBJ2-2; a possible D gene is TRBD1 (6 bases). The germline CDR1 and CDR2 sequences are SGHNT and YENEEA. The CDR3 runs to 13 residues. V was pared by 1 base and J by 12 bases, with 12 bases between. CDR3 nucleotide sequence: TGTGCCAGCAGCTTAGGAATCACAGGGAAGCTGTTTTTT. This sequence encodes CASSLGITGKLFF.

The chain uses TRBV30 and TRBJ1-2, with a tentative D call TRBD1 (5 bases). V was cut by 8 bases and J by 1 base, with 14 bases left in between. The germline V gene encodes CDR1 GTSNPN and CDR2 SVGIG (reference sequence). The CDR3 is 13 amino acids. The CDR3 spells CAGRHGGNYGYTF. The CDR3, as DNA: TGTGCCGGACGACATGGGGGTAACTATGGCTACACCTTC. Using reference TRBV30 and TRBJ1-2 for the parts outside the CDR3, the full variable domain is SQTIHQWPATLVQPVGSPLSLECTVEGTSNPNLYWYRQAAGRGLQLLFYSVGIGQISSEVPQNLSASRPQDRQFILSSKKLLLSDSGFYLCAGRHGGNYGYTFGSGTRLTVV.

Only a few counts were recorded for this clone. The CDR3 protein is CAWDPGLGHNEQFF. The CDR3 DNA follows: TGTGCCTGGGACCCCGGACTAGGCCACAATGAGCAGTTCTTC. The chain links TRBV30 to TRBJ2-1; 7 nucleotides match TRBD2. CDR1 and CDR2 from the germline V gene are GTSNPN and SVGIG (reference sequence). This CDR3 is 14 amino acids long. Trimming at V came to 5 bases and at J to 5 bases, leaving 9 bases not matched to a gene.

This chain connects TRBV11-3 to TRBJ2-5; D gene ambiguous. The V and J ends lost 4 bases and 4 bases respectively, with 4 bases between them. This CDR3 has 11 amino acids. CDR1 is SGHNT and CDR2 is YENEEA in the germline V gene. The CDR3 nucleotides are TGTGCCAGCAGCTCGTCAGAGACCCAGTACTTC. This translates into CASSSSETQYF.

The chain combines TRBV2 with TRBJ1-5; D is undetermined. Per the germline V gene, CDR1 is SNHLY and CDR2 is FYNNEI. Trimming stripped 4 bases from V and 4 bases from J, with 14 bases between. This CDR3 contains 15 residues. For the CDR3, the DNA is TGTGCCAGCAGTGGCCGAAGGGCGTATAATCAGCCCCAGCATTTT. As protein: CASSGRRAYNQPQHF.

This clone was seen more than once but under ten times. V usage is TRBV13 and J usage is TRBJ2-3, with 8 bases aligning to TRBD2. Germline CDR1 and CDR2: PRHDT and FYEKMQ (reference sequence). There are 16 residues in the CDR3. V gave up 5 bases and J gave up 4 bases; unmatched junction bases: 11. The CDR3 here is CASSPEGAGASDTQYF. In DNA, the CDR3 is TGTGCCAGCAGCCCAGAGGGAGCGGGGGCCTCAGATACGCAGTATTTT.

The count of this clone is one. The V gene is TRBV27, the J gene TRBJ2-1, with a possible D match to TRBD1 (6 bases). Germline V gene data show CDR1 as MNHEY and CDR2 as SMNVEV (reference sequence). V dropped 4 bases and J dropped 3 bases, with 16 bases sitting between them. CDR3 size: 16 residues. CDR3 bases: TGTGCCAGCAGTTACCTACAGGGTCCAAGCTACAATGAGCAGTTCTTC. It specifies CASSYLQGPSYNEQFF.

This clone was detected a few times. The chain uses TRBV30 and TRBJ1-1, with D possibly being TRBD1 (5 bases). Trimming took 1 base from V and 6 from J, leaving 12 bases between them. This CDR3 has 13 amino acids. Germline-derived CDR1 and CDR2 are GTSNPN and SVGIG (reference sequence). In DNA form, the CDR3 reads TGTGCCTGGAGTGAGGGGATTTGGGCTGAAGCTTTCTTT. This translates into CAWSEGIWAEAFF. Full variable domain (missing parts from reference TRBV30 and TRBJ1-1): SQTIHQWPATLVQPVGSPLSLECTVEGTSNPNLYWYRQAAGRGLQLLFYSVGIGQISSEVPQNLSASRPQDRQFILSSKKLLLSDSGFYLCAWSEGIWAEAFFGQGTRLTVV.

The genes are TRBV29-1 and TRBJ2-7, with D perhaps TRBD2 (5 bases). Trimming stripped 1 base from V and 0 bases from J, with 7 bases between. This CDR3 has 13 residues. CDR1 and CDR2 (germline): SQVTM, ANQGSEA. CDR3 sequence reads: CSVEVGLSYEQYF. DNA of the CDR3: TGCAGCGTTGAAGTAGGACTCTCCTACGAGCAGTACTTC.

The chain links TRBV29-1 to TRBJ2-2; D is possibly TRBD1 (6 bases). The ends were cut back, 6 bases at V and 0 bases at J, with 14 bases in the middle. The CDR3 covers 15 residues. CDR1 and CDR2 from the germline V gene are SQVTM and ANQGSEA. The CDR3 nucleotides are TGCAGCGTCTCTCTCGACAGGTCGAACACCGGGGAGCTGTTTTTT. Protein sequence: CSVSLDRSNTGELFF.

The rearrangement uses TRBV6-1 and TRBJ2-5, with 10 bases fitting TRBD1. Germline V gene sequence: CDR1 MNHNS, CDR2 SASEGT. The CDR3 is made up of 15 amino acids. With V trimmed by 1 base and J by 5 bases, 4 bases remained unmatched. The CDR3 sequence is CASSEGRQGAETQYF. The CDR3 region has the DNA TGTGCCAGCAGTGAAGGCAGACAGGGGGCCGAGACCCAGTACTTC.

The CDR3 DNA sequence: TGTGCCAGCGCGGCCGCCGCCTACGAGCAGTACTTC. This encodes CASAAAAYEQYF. The rearrangement links TRBV7-9 to TRBJ2-7; no clear D. Trimming took off 8 bases at V and 2 bases at J, with 10 bases between the two ends. Germline loops: CDR1 SEHNR, CDR2 FQNEAQ (reference sequence). The CDR3 has 12 residues.

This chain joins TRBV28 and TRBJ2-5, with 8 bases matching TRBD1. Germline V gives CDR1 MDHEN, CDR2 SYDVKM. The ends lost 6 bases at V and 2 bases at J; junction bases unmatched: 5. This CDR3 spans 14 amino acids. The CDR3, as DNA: TGTGCCAGCAGCCCTCGGACAGGGCAAGAGACCCAGTACTTC. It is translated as CASSPRTGQETQYF. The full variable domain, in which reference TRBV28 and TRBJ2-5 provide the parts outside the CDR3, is DVKVTQSSRYLVKRTGEKVFLECVQDMDHENMFWYRQDPGLGLRLIYFSYDVKMKEKGDIPEGYSVSREKKERFSLILESASTNQTSMYLCASSPRTGQETQYFGPGTRLLVL.

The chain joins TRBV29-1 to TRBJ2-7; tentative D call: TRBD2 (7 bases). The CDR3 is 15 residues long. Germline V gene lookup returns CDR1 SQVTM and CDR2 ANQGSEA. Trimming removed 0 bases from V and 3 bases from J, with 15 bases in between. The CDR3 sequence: CSVEDRPGEGYEQYF. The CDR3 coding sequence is TGCAGCGTTGAAGATCGGCCAGGGGAGGGCTACGAGCAGTACTTC.